This T cell receptor (beta chain) is drawn from a study of blood T cells in healthy people across ages (dated by TCRdb to between 2014 and 2016). Study-level background: Template switching captured roughly one uniquely barcoded TCR beta cDNA molecule per two T cells in model experiments. To track age-related changes in TCR beta repertoire diversity, the study relied on deep sequencing normalized with unique cDNA molecular identifiers. The donors were split into four age groups: young (average 16 years), middle-aged (about 40), aged (roughly 60) and long-lived (roughly 80). To avoid experimental bias, donors of different ages were distributed randomly across sequencing lanes. Using the same blood draw, the study looked at two additional independent replicas of 1 million unique cDNA reads for two donors, one aged 18 to 30 and the other aged 80 or older. The paper as a whole reports these results and caveats: Compared with the aged group, more naive CD4+ T cells, fewer expanded clones and increased TCR diversity were shown by the long-lived group, suggesting age selection. A strong correlation was found between observed TCR beta diversity and the percentage of naive T cells measured by flow cytometry. Donor CMV infection status was unknown, potentially confounding age-related changes in expanded clonotypes. As age increased, observed TCR beta diversity per million T cells dropped in a roughly linear way, and a significant reduction was already evident by age about 40. Since profiling was done on bulk unsorted PBMCs, naive and antigen-experienced compartments could not be conclusively compared. Estimates of total diversity based on one million sequenced T cells were regarded as lower bounds and as underestimates.

The donors were roughly 39 Caucasian individuals from Russia, aged roughly 6 to 90 years, who were systemically healthy. Around 10 milliliters of peripheral blood were collected from each donor into EDTA-treated Vacutainer tubes. PBMCs were isolated by Ficoll-Paque density-gradient centrifugation, with at least 6 million obtained per sample. Total RNA, at least 5.5 micrograms per sample, was extracted from PBMCs with Trizol reagent. The percentages of naive CD45RAhigh/CD27high T cells were determined by flow cytometry on a PBMC aliquot from every donor. The CDR3 has 19 amino acids, counting the end cysteine and phenylalanine. The kept DNA is CDR3 alone, 57 bases in frame from the first base. CDR1 and CDR2, looked up from the germline V gene (reference sequence), are DFQATT and SNEGSKA. V trim: 5 bases; J trim: 0 bases; unmatched bases: 12. Notes on this clonotype: Its antigen remains undetermined. The input lacks base qualities; no much larger clone sits a single base away.

Library construction relied on 5' RACE. TCRdb records Illumina HiSeq 2500 as the sequencer. The second PCR ran for about 6 to 12 cycles and used a J-beta primer mix along with a sample-barcoded 5' primer. A unique molecular identifier was introduced onto each TCR beta cDNA molecule by a template-switch 5' adaptor carrying 12 random nucleotides. Each sample yielded at least 3 million CDR3-containing paired-end reads. All of the RNA was converted into first-strand cDNA using the Mint cDNA synthesis kit, with a TRBC-specific oligonucleotide serving as the primer. After uracil-DNA glycosylase treatment, a first 18-cycle PCR used universal primers M1SS and BC2_uni_R on all cDNA. The paper's data handling went like this. For normalization, 1 million high-quality reads, each with a distinct molecular identifier, were randomly selected from each sample. Instead of being binned into consensus sequences, reads with shared molecular identifiers were discarded. CDR3 identification, clonotype clustering and error correction used MiTCR with a Q25 quality threshold and the strictest error-elimination algorithm. Lower-bound total TCR beta diversity was estimated with a nonparametric unseen species model using Euler transformation. TCRdb applied fastp at Q25 and MiXCR to the public reads, then kept only in-frame beta chains. Identical CDR3 protein sequences are pooled into one entry, listed with their most common genes and DNA. For this entry, the V and J calls and clone size follow TCRdb and not the study's own pipeline. The table for this sample lists hundreds of thousands of distinct CDR3 sequences; approximately 52% of them were counted only once. Together, the top ten hold around an eighth of the sample.

The origin of this receptor is a woman of 80 years or more in good health. Sequencing was carried out using blood. The rearranged chain carries TRBV20-1 and TRBJ2-3; a stretch of 15 junction bases matches TRBD2. At the DNA level, the sequence is TGCAGTGCTGCACCCTATGGGACTAGCGGGGGGAAGAGCACAGATACGCAGTATTTT. Its amino acids are CSAAPYGTSGGKSTDTQYF.